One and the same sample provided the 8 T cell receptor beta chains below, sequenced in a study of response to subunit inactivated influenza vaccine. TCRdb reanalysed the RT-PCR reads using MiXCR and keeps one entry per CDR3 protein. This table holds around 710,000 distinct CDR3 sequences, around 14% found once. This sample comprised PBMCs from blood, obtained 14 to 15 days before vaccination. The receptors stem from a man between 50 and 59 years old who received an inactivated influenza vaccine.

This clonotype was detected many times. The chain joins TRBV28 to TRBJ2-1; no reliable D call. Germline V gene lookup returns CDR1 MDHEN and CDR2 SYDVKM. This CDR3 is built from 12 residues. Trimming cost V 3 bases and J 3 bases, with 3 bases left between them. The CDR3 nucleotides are TGTGCCAGCAGTTTCGGCTACAATGAGCAGTTCTTC. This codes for CASSFGYNEQFF.

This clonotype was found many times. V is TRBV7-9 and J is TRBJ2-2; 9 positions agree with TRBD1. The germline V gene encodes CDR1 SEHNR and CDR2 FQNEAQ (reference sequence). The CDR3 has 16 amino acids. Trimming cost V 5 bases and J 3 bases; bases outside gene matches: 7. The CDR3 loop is CASSPSGTGYTGELFF. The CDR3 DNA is TGTGCCAGCAGCCCGAGCGGGACAGGGTACACCGGGGAGCTGTTTTTT.

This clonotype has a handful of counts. Here the CDR3 reads CASRPGSSDNSPLHF. The CDR3 nucleotides are TGTGCCAGCAGGCCGGGATCTTCGGATAATTCACCCCTCCACTTT. The chain has TRBV5-5 and TRBJ1-6; no clear D gene. Between the trimmed V and J ends, which lost 5 bases and 5 bases, there was a span of 14 bases. The CDR3 loop spans 15 amino acids. Germline lookup yields CDR1 SGHKS and CDR2 YYEKEE (reference sequence).

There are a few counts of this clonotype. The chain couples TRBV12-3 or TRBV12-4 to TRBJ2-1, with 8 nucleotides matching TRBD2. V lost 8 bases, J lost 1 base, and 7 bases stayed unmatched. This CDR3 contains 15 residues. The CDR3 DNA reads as TGTGCCAGCCGGCTTAGCGGGGCTTCCTACAATGAGCAGTTCTTC. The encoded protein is CASRLSGASYNEQFF.

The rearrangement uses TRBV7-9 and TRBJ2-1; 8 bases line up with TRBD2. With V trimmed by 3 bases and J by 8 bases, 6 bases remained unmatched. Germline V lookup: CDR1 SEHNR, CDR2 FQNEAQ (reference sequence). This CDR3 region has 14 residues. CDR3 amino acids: CASSFAGGRDEQFF. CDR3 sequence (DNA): TGTGCCAGCAGCTTTGCGGGGGGCAGGGATGAGCAGTTCTTC.

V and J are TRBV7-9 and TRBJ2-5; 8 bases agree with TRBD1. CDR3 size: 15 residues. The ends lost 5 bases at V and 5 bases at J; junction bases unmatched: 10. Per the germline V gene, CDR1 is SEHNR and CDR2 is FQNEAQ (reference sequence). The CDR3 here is CASSGWTGSLETQYF. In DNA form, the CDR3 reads TGTGCCAGCAGCGGGTGGACAGGGAGCTTGGAGACCCAGTACTTC.

The DNA of the CDR3 is TGCAGTGCTAAGCAGGCCAGGGGGCGGGACGAGCAGTACTTC. Encoded protein: CSAKQARGRDEQYF. The chain combines TRBV20-1 with TRBJ2-7; 8 bases match TRBD1. V shed 4 bases and J 5 bases; nucleotides not matched to a gene: 10. The germline V gene encodes CDR1 DFQATT and CDR2 SNEGSKA (reference sequence). The CDR3 sequence is 14 residues long.

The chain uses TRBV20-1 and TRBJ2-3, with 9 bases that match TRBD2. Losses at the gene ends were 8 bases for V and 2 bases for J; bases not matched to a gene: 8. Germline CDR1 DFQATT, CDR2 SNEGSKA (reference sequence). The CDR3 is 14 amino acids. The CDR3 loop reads CSRPGLAYTDTQYF. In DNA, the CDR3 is TGCAGTCGACCTGGACTAGCGTACACAGATACGCAGTATTTT.